The clone carrying this TCR beta chain was seen many times. Its antigen is as yet unknown. CDR3-region Arm-PCR and iRepertoire HTBI primers produced the TCR beta libraries. TCRdb re-analysed the multiplex PCR reads in MiXCR, keeping a single row per CDR3 protein. The table has more than 300,000 distinct CDR3 sequences, roughly 20% seen once. The time point denotes: persistent/refractory GD, antithyroid drugs over 5 years with positive TRAb. Extracted PBMC RNA gave rise to the TCR library. This specimen comes from a study of regulatory T cells in long-lasting Graves disease. General study findings and limits: TRBV28 was favored in persistent disease, as were TRBJ1-2 and TRBJ2-5. Persistent Graves' disease cases displayed lower TCR diversity than newly diagnosed ones.

The CDR3 totals 17 residues. Germline lookup yields CDR1 MDHEN and CDR2 SYDVKM. V was trimmed by 1 base and J by 0 bases, leaving 16 bases between them. The sequence derives from a middle-aged woman with Graves disease. Specimen: peripheral blood mononuclear cells (PBMCs), collected when the disease was refractory, from a patient treated with antithyroid drugs. J is TRBJ2-7 and V is TRBV28; D is uncertain. CDR3 residues: CASSLLVYGRNSYEQYF. CDR3 DNA: TGTGCCAGCAGTTTATTAGTATACGGACGCAACTCCTACGAGCAGTACTTC. Full variable domain (remainder filled in from reference TRBV28 and TRBJ2-7): DVKVTQSSRYLVKRTGEKVFLECVQDMDHENMFWYRQDPGLGLRLIYFSYDVKMKEKGDIPEGYSVSREKKERFSLILESASTNQTSMYLCASSLLVYGRNSYEQYFGPGTRLTVT.